The source of this T cell receptor (beta chain) is a study of CD8+CD57+ T cells in acquired aplastic anemia. About the research overall: Quantities of DNA derived from sorted CD4+ and CD8+ cells averaged approximately 3 ug. Healthy donors yielded roughly 11 million CD4+ cell reads on average.

Genomic DNA acted as the template from which TCR beta VDJ combination and CDR3 sequence profiling were carried out. TCRdb processed the reads anew with MiXCR; each CDR3 protein has one entry. The table shows 400,000 to 450,000 distinct CDR3 sequences, with roughly 64% occurring only once. Study-level points and caveats: Between the patient and control groups, CD8+ Simpson's diversity did not differ significantly. Patients and controls shared about 30 CD8+ CDR3 sequences.

Regarding this clonotype: Its antigen is currently unknown.

The CDR3 has 16 residues. Germline V gene lookup returns CDR1 MNHNY and CDR2 SVGAGI (reference sequence). The V and J ends lost 6 bases and 13 bases respectively, with 28 bases between them. The chain employs TRBV6-6 and TRBJ2-1; weak D call: TRBD1 (6 bases). The origin of this receptor is a human donor in good health, serving as a control. Sequencing used sorted CD4+, CD8+, or CD8+CD57+ T cells (not recorded which) from PBMCs. CDR3 in DNA: TGTGCCAGCAGCTTAGTAGTAACCCGGGGACAAGGGGACCAGTTCTTC. It translates to CASSLVVTRGQGDQFF.